Following are 28 T cell receptor beta chains from one sample sequenced in a study of monozygotic twins with inflammatory bowel disease. With the 5' RACE reads reprocessed, TCRdb shows one record per CDR3 protein and no DNA. This sample carries some 160,000 distinct CDR3 sequences, with around 7.2% going to the ten biggest clones. Sequenced: blood. Receptors originate from a human donor with ulcerative colitis or Crohn's disease, or a healthy co-twin of an affected twin (not recorded which).

The genes are TRBV20-1 and TRBJ1-5; the D call of TRBD1 rests on TCRdb alone, since no DNA is present to check it. Germline V gene lookup returns CDR1 DFQATT and CDR2 SNEGSKA (reference sequence). This CDR3 spans 16 amino acids. The CDR3: CSARFGSGTVNQPQHF.

V gene TRBV20-1 combines with J gene TRBJ1-5; TCRdb returns TRBD1, unconfirmable since there is no DNA. This CDR3 is built from 17 residues. CDR1 is DFQATT and CDR2 is SNEGSKA in the germline V gene (reference sequence). Here the CDR3 reads CSTTGTGGLHSNQPQHF.

The CDR3 loop is CASSERLVRTNTDTQYF. This rearrangement joins TRBV5-4 to TRBJ2-3; there is no DNA to check the TCRdb D call of TRBD2. The germline V gene encodes CDR1 SGHNT and CDR2 YYREEE (reference sequence). The CDR3 spans 17 residues.

This chain connects TRBV7-2 to TRBJ2-5; TCRdb outputs TRBD1, but without DNA this stays unchecked. The CDR3 runs 14 residues. Germline V gene lookup returns CDR1 SGHTA and CDR2 FQGNSA. CDR3 loop: CASSLGASRETQYF.

The V gene is TRBV20-1, the J gene TRBJ1-5; the D call from TCRdb, TRBD1, cannot be confirmed without DNA. From germline, CDR1 is DFQATT and CDR2 SNEGSKA (reference sequence). The CDR3 totals 17 residues. CDR3 protein: CSARDLTGPSFNQPQHF.

The rearrangement links TRBV5-1 to TRBJ2-7. The CDR3 is 15 residues long. Germline V lookup: CDR1 SGHRS, CDR2 YFSETQ. The CDR3 loop reads CASSLGPLASYEQYF.

V and J are TRBV12-3 or TRBV12-4 and TRBJ1-4. CDR3 length: 15 amino acids. The CDR3 sequence: CASSWGGGNNEKLFF.

This chain connects TRBV5-1 to TRBJ1-1; the TCRdb call, TRBD1, lacks DNA for checking. The CDR3 consists of 14 residues. The germline V gene has CDR1 SGHRS and CDR2 YFSETQ. CDR3 protein: CASSSGAGVLEAFF.

The chain links TRBV6-2 or TRBV6-3 to TRBJ1-1. CDR1 MNHEY and CDR2 SVGEGT come from the germline V gene. CDR3 length: 16 residues. CDR3 amino acids: CASSYFRTMKSTEAFF.

V is TRBV7-9 and J is TRBJ1-2; TCRdb picks TRBD1, but there is no DNA to check that call. Germline CDR1 and CDR2: SEHNR and FQNEAQ (reference sequence). The CDR3 extends over 15 amino acids. The CDR3 sequence: CASSLPGAPNYGYTF.

V usage is TRBV7-2 and J usage is TRBJ2-5. Germline loops: CDR1 SGHTA, CDR2 FQGNSA. The CDR3 loop spans 13 amino acids. The CDR3 here is CASSPYGFEAQYF.

The CDR3 spells CASSGRETTEQYF. V and J are TRBV11-3 and TRBJ2-7; no DNA is available, so the TRBD2 call from TCRdb remains unchecked. In germline, CDR1 is SGHNT, CDR2 YENEEA. The CDR3 runs 13 residues.

This sequence joins TRBV24-1 and TRBJ1-1; as DNA is missing, the TRBD1 call by TCRdb cannot be tested. Germline lookup yields CDR1 KGHDR and CDR2 SFDVKD. CDR3 length equals 14 residues. CDR3 protein: CATSDSDSPGEAFF.

This chain uses TRBV6-5 with TRBJ1-1. Germline CDR1 reads MNHEY; CDR2 reads SVGAGI. This CDR3 comprises 15 residues. The CDR3 spells CASSYRGGTNTEAFF.

V usage is TRBV7-6 and J usage is TRBJ1-5; TCRdb selects TRBD1, and the lack of DNA leaves this call unchecked. The CDR3 contains 17 residues. Germline V CDR1 and CDR2: SGHVS, FNYEAQ. The CDR3 sequence is CASSPDGRQAKNQPQHF.

CDR3 protein: CASSQVTEDSFSYNEQFF. The V and J genes are TRBV14 and TRBJ2-1; the D gene TCRdb calls, TRBD1, cannot be checked with no DNA. This CDR3 region has 18 residues. Germline V gene sequence: CDR1 SGHDN, CDR2 FVKESK.

The chain links TRBV20-1 to TRBJ1-1; with no DNA, the TCRdb D assignment of TRBD1 cannot be verified. From germline, CDR1 is DFQATT and CDR2 SNEGSKA (reference sequence). The CDR3 consists of 13 residues. The CDR3 sequence: CSARGQMNTEAFF.

This sequence joins TRBV11-2 and TRBJ2-2; TCRdb indicates TRBD2, and absent DNA this call remains unverified. Germline V lookup: CDR1 SGHAT, CDR2 FQNNGV. The CDR3 runs 18 residues. CDR3 in amino acids: CASRLPGLAGADTGELFF.

The chain is built from TRBV19 and TRBJ2-2; the TCRdb D gene call, TRBD1, has no DNA to confirm it. Germline V lookup: CDR1 LNHDA, CDR2 SQIVND (reference sequence). The length of the CDR3 is 13 residues. The CDR3 loop is CASSGQRGGELFF.

The J gene is TRBJ1-5, the V gene TRBV20-1. CDR3 length: 13 residues. CDR1 and CDR2 from the germline V gene are DFQATT and SNEGSKA (reference sequence). CDR3 amino acids: CSARQDSNQPQHF.

The gene calls are TRBV6-5 and TRBJ1-6; TCRdb designates TRBD1, a call that cannot be tested without DNA. The germline gives CDR1 MNHEY, CDR2 SVGAGI. The CDR3 extends over 16 amino acids. CDR3: CASSYGGGSFNSPLHF.

This rearrangement joins TRBV28 to TRBJ2-7. The V gene's germline CDR1 is MDHEN and CDR2 SYDVKM. The CDR3 is 14 residues long. The CDR3 is CASRLSVIVDEQYF. The whole variable domain, remainder taken from reference TRBV28 and TRBJ2-7, is DVKVTQSSRYLVKRTGEKVFLECVQDMDHENMFWYRQDPGLGLRLIYFSYDVKMKEKGDIPEGYSVSREKKERFSLILESASTNQTSMYLCASRLSVIVDEQYFGPGTRLTVT.

The rearrangement joins TRBV30 to TRBJ1-5; TCRdb picks TRBD1, but there is no DNA to check that call. CDR1 GTSNPN and CDR2 SVGIG come from the germline V gene (reference sequence). The length of the CDR3 is 16 residues. The CDR3 is CAWSGTGGLSNQPQHF.

The chain carries TRBV29-1 and TRBJ1-1; TCRdb designates TRBD1, a call that cannot be tested without DNA. This CDR3 region has 15 residues. Germline assignment: CDR1 SQVTM and CDR2 ANQGSEA. The CDR3 sequence is CSVGDRGPVNTEAFF.

This chain uses TRBV28 with TRBJ2-2; as DNA is missing, the TRBD2 call by TCRdb cannot be tested. Per the germline V gene, CDR1 is MDHEN and CDR2 is SYDVKM. The CDR3 has 20 residues. The CDR3 loop is CASSSSRLAGGPRNTGELFF.

The chain is built from TRBV15 and TRBJ1-3. This CDR3 is built from 15 residues. Germline V lookup: CDR1 LNHNV, CDR2 YYDKDF (reference sequence). CDR3 region: CATSREGYSGNTIYF.

The CDR3 sequence is CASSETVMNTEAFF. This rearrangement joins TRBV18 to TRBJ1-1. CDR3 size: 14 residues. Looked up from germline, CDR1 is KGHSH and CDR2 is LQKENI.

The chain recombines TRBV5-1 with TRBJ1-2. The germline V gene encodes CDR1 SGHRS and CDR2 YFSETQ. The length of the CDR3 is 14 residues. The CDR3: CASSLWQADYGYTF.